This T cell receptor (beta chain) is drawn from a study of T cell repertoires in cytomegalovirus infection. Whole-study context: Matching HLA type and CMV infection were both indicated by public TCR beta signatures.

TCRdb re-analysed the reads in MiXCR, keeping a single row per CDR3 protein. The sample holds around 630,000 distinct CDR3 sequences, roughly a quarter seen once. Notes on this clonotype: The antigen is unknown.

The CDR3 extends over 15 amino acids. V was pared by 4 bases and J by 2 bases, with 4 bases of the junction left unmatched. Looked up from germline, CDR1 is LGHNA and CDR2 is YSLEER. Study results and limitations: Frequencies of public TCR beta families were cumulated, and this identified carriers of CMV plus the relevant HLA.

The source is a human donor in good health (CMV status not recorded). Some clones in this sample may be carry-over from other donors' samples. The specimen was CD8+ T cells from PBMCs. This sequence joins TRBV4-3 and TRBJ2-1; 8 bases match TRBD1. The CDR3 region has the DNA TGCGCCAGCAGCCCCGTGGGACAGGCCTACAATGAGCAGTTCTTC. Encoded protein: CASSPVGQAYNEQFF.